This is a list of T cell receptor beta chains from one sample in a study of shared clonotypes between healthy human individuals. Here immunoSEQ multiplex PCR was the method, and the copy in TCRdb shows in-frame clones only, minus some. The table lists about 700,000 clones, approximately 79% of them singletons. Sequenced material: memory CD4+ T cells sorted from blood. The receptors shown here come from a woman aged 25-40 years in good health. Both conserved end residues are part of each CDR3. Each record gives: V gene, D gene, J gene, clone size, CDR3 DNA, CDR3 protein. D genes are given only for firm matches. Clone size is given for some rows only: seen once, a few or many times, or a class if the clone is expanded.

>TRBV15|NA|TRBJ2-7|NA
TGTGCCACCAGCAGAAAAGTTTACGAGCAGTACTTC
CATSRKVYEQYF
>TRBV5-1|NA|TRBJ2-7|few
TGCGCCAGCAGCCCGAACGACAGGGGTTGGTCCTCAGCGGGAGTCCCCTACGAGCAGTACTTC
CASSPNDRGWSSAGVPYEQYF
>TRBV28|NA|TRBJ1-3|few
TGTGCCAGCAGTTTTGCAGGCTCTGGAAACACCATATATTTT
CASSFAGSGNTIYF
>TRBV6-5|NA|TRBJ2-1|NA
TGTGCCAGCAGCCTAACCTCCTACAATGAGCAGTTCTTC
CASSLTSYNEQFF
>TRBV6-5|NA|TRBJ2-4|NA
TGTGCCAGCTCTGAAGGGAGGGCCAAAAACATTCAGTACTTC
CASSEGRAKNIQYF
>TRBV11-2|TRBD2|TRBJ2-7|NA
TGTGCCAGCAGCTTAGGTCGTGGTAGCGGGAGAAAAGAGCAGTACTTC
CASSLGRGSGRKEQYF
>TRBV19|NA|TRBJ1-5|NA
TGTGCCAGTACCAAGGGGTGGGTCAATAGCAATCAGCCCCAGCATTTT
CASTKGWVNSNQPQHF
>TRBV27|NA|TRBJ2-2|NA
TGTGCCAGCAGTTACGCGAACACCGGGGAGCTGTTTTTT
CASSYANTGELFF
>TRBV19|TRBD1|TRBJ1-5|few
TGTGCCAGTAGTCGACAGGGGGCCTGGCAGCCCCAGCATTTT
CASSRQGAWQPQHF
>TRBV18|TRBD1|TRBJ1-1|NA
TGTGCCAGCTCCCCGGGACAGCCCATGAACACTGAAGCTTTCTTT
CASSPGQPMNTEAFF
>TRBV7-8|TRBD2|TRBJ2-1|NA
TGTGCCAGCAGAGGACTAGGAGGTTACAATGAGCAGTTCTTC
CASRGLGGYNEQFF
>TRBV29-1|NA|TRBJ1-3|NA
TGCAGCGTTGAGGGCAGTTTGCGAAACACCATATATTTT
CSVEGSLRNTIYF
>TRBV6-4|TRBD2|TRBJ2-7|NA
TGTGCCAGCATCAAGGGACTAGCCCAGTCCTACGAGCAGTACTTC
CASIKGLAQSYEQYF
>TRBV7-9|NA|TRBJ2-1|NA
TGTGCCAGCAGCAGTGGGACTGGGTTCGGCAATGAGCAGTTCTTC
CASSSGTGFGNEQFF
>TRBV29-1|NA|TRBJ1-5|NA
TGCAGCGTTGAAGGGCAGGGACAGCCCCAGCATTTT
CSVEGQGQPQHF
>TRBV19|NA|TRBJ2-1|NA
TGTGCCATATCCCCCGGGAGAAACCCCGGAAATGAGCAGTTCTTC
CAISPGRNPGNEQFF
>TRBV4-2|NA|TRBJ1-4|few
TGTGCCAGCAGCCAAGATAGACAGGTTAATGAAAAACTGTTTTTT
CASSQDRQVNEKLFF
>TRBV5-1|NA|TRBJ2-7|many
TGCGCCAGCAGCCCGGGGACAACAACGGGCGAGCAGTACTTC
CASSPGTTTGEQYF
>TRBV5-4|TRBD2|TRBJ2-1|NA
TGTGCCAGCAGCTCGGGGTCTAGCGGGAACAATGAGCAGTTCTTC
CASSSGSSGNNEQFF
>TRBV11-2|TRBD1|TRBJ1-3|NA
TGTGCCAGCAGCTCCGGACAGGTCGGGGGTTCATACTCTGGAAACACCATATATTTT
CASSSGQVGGSYSGNTIYF
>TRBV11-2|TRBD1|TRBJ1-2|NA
TGTGCCAGCAGCTCGGACAGGTCTAACTATGGCTACACCTTC
CASSSDRSNYGYTF
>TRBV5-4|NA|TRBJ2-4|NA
TGTGCCAGCAGCCTAGGGGGAGGGAATAAAAACATTCAGTACTTC
CASSLGGGNKNIQYF
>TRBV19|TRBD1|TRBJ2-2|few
TGTGCCAGTAGTATAGGACAGGGTGTCGCCGGGGAGCTGTTTTTT
CASSIGQGVAGELFF
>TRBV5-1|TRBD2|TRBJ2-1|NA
TGCGCCAGCAGCTTGTCCCCGGGAGGGCCGGGTGAGCAGTTCTTC
CASSLSPGGPGEQFF
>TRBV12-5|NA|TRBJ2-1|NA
TGTGCTAGTGGTTTGGTAGGCGGGATTGAGCAGTTCTTC
CASGLVGGIEQFF
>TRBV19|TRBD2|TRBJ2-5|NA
TGTGCCAGTAGTCCTCTGCTAGCGGGATTTGGAGAGACCCAGTACTTC
CASSPLLAGFGETQYF
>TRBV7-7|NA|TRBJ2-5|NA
TGTGCCAGCAGCCCCAGACTAGACGATTGGGGACGAGAGACCCAGTACTTC
CASSPRLDDWGRETQYF
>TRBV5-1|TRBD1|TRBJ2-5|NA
TGCGCCAGCACCGTACAGGGGGACCAAGAGACCCAGTACTTC
CASTVQGDQETQYF
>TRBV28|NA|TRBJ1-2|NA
TGTGCCAGCAGTTTAGCGAGGGGCTCGGGGCTCTGGGGCTACACCTTC
CASSLARGSGLWGYTF
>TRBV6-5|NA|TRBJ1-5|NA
TGTGCCAGCAGCCAACATGGCCCAGTCCAGCCCCAGCATTTT
CASSQHGPVQPQHF
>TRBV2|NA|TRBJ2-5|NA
TGTGCCAGCAATACATTGTCCATCGGGGAGACCCAGTACTTC
CASNTLSIGETQYF
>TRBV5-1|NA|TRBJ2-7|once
TGCGCCAGCAGTGGGGGGCCCCCACGGTACGAGCAGTACTTC
CASSGGPPRYEQYF
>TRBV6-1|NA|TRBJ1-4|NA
TGTGCCAGCAGTGAAGCGACTAATGAAAAACTGTTTTTT
CASSEATNEKLFF
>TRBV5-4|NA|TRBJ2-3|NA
TGTGCCAGCAGCTTTCCCCTAACAGATACGCAGTATTTT
CASSFPLTDTQYF
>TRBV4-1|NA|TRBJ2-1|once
TGCGCCAGCAGCCCCGATGGGGGAACCAACAATGAGCAGTTCTTC
CASSPDGGTNNEQFF
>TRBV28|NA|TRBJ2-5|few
TGTGCCAGCAGTTCTTCTAGGGGTGAGGGGTGGGAGACCCAGTACTTC
CASSSSRGEGWETQYF
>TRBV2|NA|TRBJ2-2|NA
TGTGCCAGCAGTGAACTAGTCTCAGTAGGGGAGCTGTTTTTT
CASSELVSVGELFF
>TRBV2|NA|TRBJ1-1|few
TGTGCCAGCAAGATGGAGGTGGCCACTGAAGCTTTCTTT
CASKMEVATEAFF
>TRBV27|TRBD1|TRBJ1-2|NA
TGTGCCAGCAGTTTAGATAGGGGGCTAAAGGGCTACACCTTC
CASSLDRGLKGYTF
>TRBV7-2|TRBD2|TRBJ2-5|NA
TGTGCCAGCAGCTTAGGAGAGGTTAGCGGGAGTTGGGAGACCCAGTACTTC
CASSLGEVSGSWETQYF
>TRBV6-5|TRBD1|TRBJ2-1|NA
TGTGCCAGCAGTCTACAGATCGGACAGGGTGTGTTCTTC
CASSLQIGQGVFF
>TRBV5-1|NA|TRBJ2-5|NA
TGCGCCAGCAGCTTGCAGGGATTGCCTGAAGAGACCCAGTACTTC
CASSLQGLPEETQYF
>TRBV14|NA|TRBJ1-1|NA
TGTGCCAGCAGCCAAGCCGGGACGGTCTACACTGAAGCTTTCTTT
CASSQAGTVYTEAFF
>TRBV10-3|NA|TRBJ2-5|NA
TGTGCCATCAGTGAGTCGGCTAGCGTGGAGACCCAGTACTTC
CAISESASVETQYF